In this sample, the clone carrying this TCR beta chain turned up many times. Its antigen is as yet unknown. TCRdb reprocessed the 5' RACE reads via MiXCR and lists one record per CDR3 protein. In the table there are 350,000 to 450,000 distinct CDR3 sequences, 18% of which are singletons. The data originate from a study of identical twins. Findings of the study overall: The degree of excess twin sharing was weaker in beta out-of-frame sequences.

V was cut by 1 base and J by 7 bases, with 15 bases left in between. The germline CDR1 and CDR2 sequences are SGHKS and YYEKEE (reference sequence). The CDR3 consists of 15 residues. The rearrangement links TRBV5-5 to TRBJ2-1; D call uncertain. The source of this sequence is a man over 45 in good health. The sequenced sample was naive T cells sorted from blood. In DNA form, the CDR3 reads TGTGCCAGCAGCTTGTTTTTTAGGTCTTCAAATGAGCAGTTCTTC. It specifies CASSLFFRSSNEQFF.